These 25 T cell receptor beta chains were sequenced from one sample in a study of shared clonotypes between healthy human individuals. Libraries were prepared by immunoSEQ multiplex PCR; TCRdb keeps only in-frame clonotypes and omits some of them. The sample comprises around 700,000 clones, about three quarters of which are singletons, and around 1.8% rests with the top ten. The specimen sequenced was memory CD4+ T cells sorted from blood. Documented subset: CD45RA-negative fraction. The receptors shown here come from a woman aged 25 to 39 in good health.

The V and J genes are TRBV27 and TRBJ2-2; the match to TRBD2 covers 8 bases. The junction had 9 bases not matched to a gene; V was cut back by 6 bases and J by 3 bases. Germline CDR1 reads MNHEY; CDR2 reads SMNVEV (reference sequence). The length of the CDR3 is 16 residues. CDR3 amino acids: CASRLITSGYTGELFF. CDR3 sequence (DNA): TGTGCCAGCAGGCTGATTACTAGCGGATACACCGGGGAGCTGTTTTTT.

J is TRBJ1-3 and V is TRBV19, with D possibly matching TRBD1 (5 bases). Trimming took 5 bases from V and 0 from J, leaving 23 bases between them. Germline V lookup: CDR1 LNHDA, CDR2 SQIVND (reference sequence). There are 19 residues in the CDR3. For the CDR3, the DNA is TGTGCCAGTAGTCCCCCGGGACGCCTCCGGGTAAGCTCTGGAAACACCATATATTTT. This translates into CASSPPGRLRVSSGNTIYF.

The chain links TRBV28 to TRBJ2-1; tentative D call: TRBD1 (6 bases). Trimming removed 6 bases at V and 13 bases at J, with 13 bases between. Germline assignment: CDR1 MDHEN and CDR2 SYDVKM. The CDR3 is 11 amino acids. CDR3 loop: CASSRGQEQFF. DNA of the CDR3: TGTGCCAGCAGCCGGGGACAAGAACAGTTCTTC.

This clone was counted between two and nine times. Additional DNA sequences in this sample encode the identical CDR3. The V gene is TRBV19, the J gene TRBJ1-5, with D possibly matching TRBD1 (6 bases). The germline V gene has CDR1 LNHDA and CDR2 SQIVND (reference sequence). V shed 5 bases and J shed 5 bases, with 10 bases lying between them. CDR3 length: 13 residues. The CDR3 DNA reads TGTGCCAGTAGTCGGACAGAGGATCAGCCCCAGCATTTT. It specifies CASSRTEDQPQHF.

The CDR3 here is CASSHRGTSGASTDTQYF. The DNA of the CDR3 is TGTGCCAGTAGTCACAGAGGGACTAGCGGGGCTAGCACAGATACGCAGTATTTT. This sequence joins TRBV19 and TRBJ2-3, with TRBD2 matching over 13 bases. Trimming removed 5 bases from V and 0 bases from J; junction bases left unmatched: 8. Germline CDR1 is LNHDA and CDR2 is SQIVND (reference sequence). This CDR3 has 18 residues.

The sample holds one count of this clone. The V gene is TRBV5-1, the J gene TRBJ2-7, with 9 bases lining up with TRBD1. The V and J ends lost 0 bases and 0 bases, in that order; junction bases with no gene match: 4. This CDR3 has 16 amino acids. Germline assignment: CDR1 SGHRS and CDR2 YFSETQ. In nucleotides, the CDR3 is TGCGCCAGCAGCTTGGATGGGACAGGGAGCTCCTACGAGCAGTACTTC. This translates into CASSLDGTGSSYEQYF.

This clone turned up a few times. CDR3 amino acids: CAWSKRSPSYEQYF. CDR3 DNA sequence: TGTGCCTGGAGTAAACGGTCCCCCTCCTACGAGCAGTACTTC. The chain joins TRBV30 to TRBJ2-7; D gene uncertain. Germline-derived CDR1 and CDR2 are GTSNPN and SVGIG (reference sequence). CDR3 length: 14 amino acids. The V end was cut by 2 bases, the J end by 0 bases, with 11 bases between.

The chain recombines TRBV7-9 with TRBJ2-1; D tentatively reads TRBD1 or TRBD2 (5 bases each). Germline V gives CDR1 SEHNR, CDR2 FQNEAQ (reference sequence). Trimming shortened V by 2 bases and J by 6 bases, and 11 bases separated the two germline ends. The CDR3 sequence is 14 residues long. DNA of the CDR3: TGTGCCAGCAGCTTATCGAGGGGTAGCAATGAGCAGTTCTTC. This encodes CASSLSRGSNEQFF.

J is TRBJ2-1 and V is TRBV28; the D is unclear. This CDR3 has 14 residues. V was cut by 6 bases and J by 8 bases, with 17 bases left in between. CDR1 and CDR2 from the germline V gene are MDHEN and SYDVKM. The CDR3 nucleotides read TGTGCCAGCAGCCCACCCCATCGTACCCATGAGCAGTTCTTC. Translated: CASSPPHRTHEQFF.

CDR3 protein: CASSESDSGANVLTF. The CDR3 region has the DNA TGTGCCAGCAGTGAGTCGGACTCTGGGGCCAACGTCCTGACTTTC. The V gene is TRBV6-1, the J gene TRBJ2-6, with unresolved D. The germline V gene encodes CDR1 MNHNS and CDR2 SASEGT. V was trimmed by 3 bases and J by 0 bases, leaving 6 bases between them. This CDR3 has 15 residues.

The sample holds one count of this clone. The chain recombines TRBV28 with TRBJ2-7; D is unclear. Trimming pared 7 bases from V and 3 bases from J, leaving 10 bases between. Germline CDR1 and CDR2: MDHEN and SYDVKM. This CDR3 has 12 amino acids. The CDR3 DNA follows: TGTGCCAGCATGGGCAATAACTACGAGCAGTACTTC. It specifies CASMGNNYEQYF.

With respect to this clone: Other nucleotide sequences in the sample specify the same CDR3. The chain couples TRBV28 to TRBJ2-7; D is undetermined. This CDR3 is 11 amino acids long. V was cut by 4 bases and J by 4 bases, with 5 bases left in between. Germline-derived CDR1 and CDR2 are MDHEN and SYDVKM. The CDR3 DNA sequence: TGTGCCAGCAGTTATTATTACGAGCAGTACTTC. This codes for CASSYYYEQYF. The complete variable domain, with remaining parts taken from reference TRBV28 and TRBJ2-7, reads DVKVTQSSRYLVKRTGEKVFLECVQDMDHENMFWYRQDPGLGLRLIYFSYDVKMKEKGDIPEGYSVSREKKERFSLILESASTNQTSMYLCASSYYYEQYFGPGTRLTVT.

The gene calls are TRBV7-9 and TRBJ2-7, with no clear D. Trimming removed 8 bases at V and 5 bases at J, with 4 bases between. Germline V lookup: CDR1 SEHNR, CDR2 FQNEAQ (reference sequence). The CDR3 spans 9 residues. In nucleotides, the CDR3 is TGTGCCAGCGTGGACGAGCAGTACTTC. This encodes CASVDEQYF.

Of note for this clone: The identical CDR3 is also encoded by other nucleotide sequences in the sample. In DNA form, the CDR3 reads TGCAGCGTTGTATCTAACACTGAAGCTTTCTTT. This translates into CSVVSNTEAFF. The chain links TRBV29-1 to TRBJ1-1; D gene ambiguous. Trimming removed 4 bases at V and 2 bases at J, with 5 bases between. The CDR3 consists of 11 residues. The germline V gene encodes CDR1 SQVTM and CDR2 ANQGSEA. Variable domain in full (rest from reference TRBV29-1 and TRBJ1-1): SAVISQKPSRDICQRGTSLTIQCQVDSQVTMMFWYRQQPGQSLTLIATANQGSEATYESGFVIDKFPISRPNLTFSTLTVSNMSPEDSSIYLCSVVSNTEAFFGQGTRLTVV.

This chain joins TRBV2 and TRBJ2-2, with D perhaps assigned TRBD1 or TRBD2 (5 bases each). The CDR3 is made up of 14 amino acids. Germline lookup yields CDR1 SNHLY and CDR2 FYNNEI. The V and J ends lost 8 bases and 6 bases respectively, with 16 bases between them. The CDR3 bases are TGTGCCAGCCTGGTGGGGGAAGTGGCCGGGGAGCTGTTTTTT. Protein sequence: CASLVGEVAGELFF.

The chain links TRBV5-4 to TRBJ2-5; 7 bases align to TRBD1. The V segment lost 4 bases and the J segment 2 bases; nucleotides outside the gene matches: 5. CDR3 length: 14 amino acids. The germline V gene encodes CDR1 SGHNT and CDR2 YYREEE (reference sequence). Written as DNA, the CDR3 is TGTGCCAGCAGCCCGGGACAGATTCAAGAGACCCAGTACTTC. This translates into CASSPGQIQETQYF. The complete variable domain, with remaining parts taken from reference TRBV5-4 and TRBJ2-5, reads ETGVTQSPTHLIKTRGQQVTLRCSSQSGHNTVSWYQQALGQGPQFIFQYYREEENGRGNFPPRFSGLQFPNYSSELNVNALELDDSALYLCASSPGQIQETQYFGPGTRLLVL.

The chain recombines TRBV6-5 with TRBJ2-1; weak D call: TRBD1 (5 bases). The CDR3 is 15 residues long. The germline V gene has CDR1 MNHEY and CDR2 SVGAGI. V was shortened by 6 bases and J by 10 bases, with 22 bases between the two germline ends. The CDR3 bases are TGTGCCAGCAGACCCGACAGAAGACTCGAAGGGGAGCAGTTCTTC. This codes for CASRPDRRLEGEQFF.

The chain combines TRBV10-3 with TRBJ1-5; D is ambiguous. V was clipped by 5 bases and J by 7 bases, with 24 bases between them. This CDR3 is built from 17 residues. Per germline, CDR1 ENHRY and CDR2 SYGVKD. CDR3 loop: CAISPTSESSVDQPQHF. The CDR3 DNA reads TGTGCCATCAGTCCCACCAGCGAGTCGAGCGTTGACCAGCCCCAGCATTTT.

About this clone itself: A clone one base away is much larger, so this may be a read error. The chain has TRBV11-3 and TRBJ1-1; no reliable D call. The CDR3 sequence is 13 residues long. Germline values: CDR1 SGHNT, CDR2 YENEEA. V was clipped by 0 bases and J by 1 base, with 3 bases between them. The CDR3 coding sequence is TGTGCCAGCAGCTTAGAGGAGAACACTGAAGCTTTCTTT. As protein: CASSLEENTEAFF.

This rearrangement joins TRBV19 to TRBJ2-5; 11 bases match TRBD2. TRBJ2-7 matches the DNA end more closely, so the J call is doubtful. Germline CDR1 reads LNHDA; CDR2 reads SQIVND (reference sequence). This CDR3 has 15 residues. CDR3 in amino acids: CASSIIAGGRHEQYF. CDR3 sequence (DNA): TGTGCCAGTAGTATCATAGCGGGAGGGAGACACGAGCAGTACTTC.

This clone showed up just once. The chain links TRBV19 to TRBJ2-2, with D possibly being TRBD1 (5 bases). The germline gives CDR1 LNHDA, CDR2 SQIVND (reference sequence). The CDR3 sequence is 14 residues long. Trimming cost V 5 bases and J 8 bases, with 15 bases left between them. The CDR3 bases are TGTGCCAGTAGTCGACGGCAGGGTCCTGGGGAGCTGTTTTTT. Amino acid sequence: CASSRRQGPGELFF. The variable domain in full, with the rest retrieved from reference TRBV19 and TRBJ2-2, is DGGITQSPKYLFRKEGQNVTLSCEQNLNHDAMYWYRQDPGQGLRLIYYSQIVNDFQKGDIAEGYSVSREKKESFPLTVTSAQKNPTAFYLCASSRRQGPGELFFGEGSRLTVL.

This chain links TRBV15 with TRBJ2-1; possibly TRBD1 for D (5 bases). Trimming left V 0 bases short and J 6 bases short, with 9 bases between. The germline CDR1 and CDR2 sequences are LNHNV and YYDKDF (reference sequence). The CDR3 spans 14 residues. CDR3 in amino acids: CATSRDRGLNEQFF. In nucleotides, the CDR3 is TGTGCCACCAGCAGAGATAGGGGTCTCAATGAGCAGTTCTTC.

This chain connects TRBV7-3 to TRBJ2-4, with TRBD1 identical over 9 bases. With V trimmed by 11 bases and J by 6 bases, 11 bases remained unmatched. The CDR3 is made up of 14 amino acids. Germline assignment: CDR1 SGHTA and CDR2 FQGTGA. The CDR3 sequence: CASQGAKTVNIQYF. CDR3 bases: TGTGCCTCACAGGGGGCAAAGACCGTAAACATTCAGTACTTC.

For the CDR3, the DNA is TGTGCCAGCAGCTTCCTAAGGGGAAATGAAAAACTGTTTTTT. Its protein is CASSFLRGNEKLFF. This chain uses TRBV13 with TRBJ1-4, with D maybe TRBD1 (5 bases). In germline, CDR1 is PRHDT, CDR2 FYEKMQ (reference sequence). V dropped 3 bases and J dropped 5 bases, with 10 bases sitting between them. There are 14 residues in the CDR3.

On this clone itself: The same CDR3 arises from other DNA sequences in this sample as well. The gene calls are TRBV5-1 and TRBJ1-2, with 7 bases aligning to TRBD1. V was clipped by 4 bases and J by 2 bases; unmatched bases: 5. This CDR3 is 14 amino acids long. The germline V gene has CDR1 SGHRS and CDR2 YFSETQ. CDR3 residues: CASSLVTGNYGYTF. The DNA of the CDR3 is TGCGCCAGCAGCCTCGTGACAGGGAACTATGGCTACACCTTC.